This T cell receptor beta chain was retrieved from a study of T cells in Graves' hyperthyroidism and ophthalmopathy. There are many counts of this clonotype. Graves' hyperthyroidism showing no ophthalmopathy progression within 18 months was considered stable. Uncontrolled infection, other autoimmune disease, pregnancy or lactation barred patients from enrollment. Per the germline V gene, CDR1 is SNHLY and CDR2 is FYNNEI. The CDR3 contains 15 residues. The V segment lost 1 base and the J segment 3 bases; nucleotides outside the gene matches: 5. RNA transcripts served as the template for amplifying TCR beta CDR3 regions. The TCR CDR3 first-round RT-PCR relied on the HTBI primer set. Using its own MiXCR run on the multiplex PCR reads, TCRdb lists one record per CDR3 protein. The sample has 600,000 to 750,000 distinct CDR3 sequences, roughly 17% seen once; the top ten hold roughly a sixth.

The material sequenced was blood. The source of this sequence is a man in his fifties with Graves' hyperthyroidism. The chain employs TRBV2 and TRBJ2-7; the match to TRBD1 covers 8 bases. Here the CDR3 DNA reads TGTGCCAGCAGTGAAGGGACAGGGCCAATCTACGAGCAGTACTTC. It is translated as CASSEGTGPIYEQYF. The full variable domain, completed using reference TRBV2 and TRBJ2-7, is EPEVTQTPSHQVTQMGQEVILRCVPISNHLYFYWYRQILGQKVEFLVSFYNNEISEKSEIFDDQFSVERPDGSNFTLKIRSTKLEDSAMYFCASSEGTGPIYEQYFGPGTRLTVT.